A single sample is the source of the 8 T cell receptor beta chains below, sequenced in a study of T cell repertoires in cytomegalovirus infection. The antigens for these receptors are not known. TCRdb reprocessed the reads via MiXCR and lists one record per CDR3 protein. Of a few hundred thousand distinct CDR3 sequences in the sample, 40% were seen once. The input for sequencing was cultured PBMCs, taken from culture after CMV antigen stimulation. These receptors originate from a human donor in good health (CMV status not recorded). Some clones in this sample may be carry-over from other donors' samples.

J is TRBJ2-3 and V is TRBV7-2, with 7 bases lining up with TRBD1. The CDR3 has 15 residues. With V trimmed by 5 bases and J by 5 bases, 10 bases remained unmatched. Germline CDR1 reads SGHTA; CDR2 reads FQGNSA. CDR3 protein: CASSTLGGRGDTQYF. CDR3 nucleotide sequence: TGTGCCAGCAGCACACTAGGGGGCAGGGGAGATACGCAGTATTTT.

A few counts support this clonotype. This chain links TRBV12-5 with TRBJ2-1; no definite D call. CDR1 and CDR2 from the germline V gene are LGHNT and FRNRAP. This CDR3 has 14 residues. V gave up 8 bases and J gave up 0 bases, with 11 bases separating them. CDR3 sequence reads: CASTWVASYNEQFF. The CDR3 nucleotides read TGTGCTAGTACGTGGGTGGCCTCCTACAATGAGCAGTTCTTC.

This clonotype occurred a few times. V and J are TRBV11-2 and TRBJ2-5; 12 bases line up with TRBD2. The CDR3 covers 16 residues. V lost 3 bases, J lost 5 bases, and 7 bases stayed unmatched. Per the germline V gene, CDR1 is SGHAT and CDR2 is FQNNGV. This chain's CDR3 is CASSLTSGSLRETQYF. For the CDR3, the DNA is TGTGCCAGCAGCTTGACTAGCGGGAGCCTGAGGGAGACCCAGTACTTC.

This clonotype was detected a few times. The chain is built from TRBV7-2 and TRBJ2-3; D may correspond to TRBD1 or TRBD2 (6 bases each). The CDR3 is 14 residues long. The germline V gene encodes CDR1 SGHTA and CDR2 FQGNSA. Deletions cut 1 base from V and 8 bases from J, with 13 bases between. CDR3 bases: TGTGCCAGCAGCTTAGGTCTGGGGGGCGGTACGCAGTATTTT. This gives the protein CASSLGLGGGTQYF. The whole variable domain, filled in from reference TRBV7-2 and TRBJ2-3, reads GAGVSQSPSNKVTEKGKDVELRCDPISGHTALYWYRQSLGQGLEFLIYFQGNSAPDKSGLPSDRFSAERTGGSVSTLTIQRTQQEDSAVYLCASSLGLGGGTQYFGPGTRLTVL.

The table lists this clonotype with many counts. The V call is TRBV7-8, the J call TRBJ2-6; a weak D match, TRBD1 (5 bases). Trimming cost V 2 bases and J 2 bases, with 19 bases left between them. The germline V gene has CDR1 SGHVS and CDR2 FQNEAQ. The CDR3 consists of 19 residues. The CDR3 DNA sequence: TGTGCCAGCAGCTTACCTATTTACAGGTCGTCGCCTGGGGCCAACGTCCTGACTTTC. Its translation is CASSLPIYRSSPGANVLTF. Full variable domain (outside the CDR3, taken from reference TRBV7-8 and TRBJ2-6): GAGVSQSPRYKVAKRGQDVALRCDPISGHVSLFWYQQALGQGPEFLTYFQNEAQLDKSGLPSDRFFAERPEGSVSTLKIQRTQQEDSAVYLCASSLPIYRSSPGANVLTFGAGSRLTVL.

The genes are TRBV12-3 or TRBV12-4 and TRBJ2-2, with a possible D match to TRBD1 (7 bases). Between the trimmed V and J ends, which lost 5 bases and 6 bases, there was a span of 13 bases. This CDR3 is built from 14 residues. CDR3: CASSRQGGAGELFF. In DNA, the CDR3 is TGTGCCAGCAGTCGACAGGGCGGGGCCGGGGAGCTGTTTTTT.

The chain links TRBV20-1 to TRBJ2-3; the D call may be TRBD1 or TRBD2 (5 bases each). V was shortened by 0 bases and J by 4 bases, with 11 bases between the two germline ends. There are 14 residues in the CDR3. Per germline, CDR1 DFQATT and CDR2 SNEGSKA (reference sequence). CDR3 residues: CSARDRGRADTQYF. The CDR3 DNA is TGCAGTGCTAGAGATAGGGGACGAGCAGATACGCAGTATTTT.

This chain connects TRBV11-1 to TRBJ2-5, with unresolved D. There are 15 residues in the CDR3. V lost 5 bases, J lost 5 bases, and 18 bases lay in between. The germline V gene encodes CDR1 SGHAT and CDR2 FQDESV (reference sequence). CDR3: CASSRQLGSEETQYF. Here the CDR3 DNA reads TGTGCCAGCAGCCGCCAACTGGGGTCGGAGGAGACCCAGTACTTC.